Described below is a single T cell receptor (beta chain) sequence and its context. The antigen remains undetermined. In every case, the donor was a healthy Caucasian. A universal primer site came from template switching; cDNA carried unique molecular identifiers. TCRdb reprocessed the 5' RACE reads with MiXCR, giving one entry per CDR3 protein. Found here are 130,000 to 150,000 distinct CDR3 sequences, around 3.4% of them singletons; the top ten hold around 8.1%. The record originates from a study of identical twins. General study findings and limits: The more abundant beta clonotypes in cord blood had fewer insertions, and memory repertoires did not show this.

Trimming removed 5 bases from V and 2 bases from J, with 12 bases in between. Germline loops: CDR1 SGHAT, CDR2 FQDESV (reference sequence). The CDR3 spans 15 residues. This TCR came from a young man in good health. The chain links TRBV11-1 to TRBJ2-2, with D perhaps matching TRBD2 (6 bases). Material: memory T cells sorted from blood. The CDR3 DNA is TGTGCCAGCAGCGCCCGGGAGCTTAACACCGGGGAGCTGTTTTTT. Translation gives CASSARELNTGELFF.